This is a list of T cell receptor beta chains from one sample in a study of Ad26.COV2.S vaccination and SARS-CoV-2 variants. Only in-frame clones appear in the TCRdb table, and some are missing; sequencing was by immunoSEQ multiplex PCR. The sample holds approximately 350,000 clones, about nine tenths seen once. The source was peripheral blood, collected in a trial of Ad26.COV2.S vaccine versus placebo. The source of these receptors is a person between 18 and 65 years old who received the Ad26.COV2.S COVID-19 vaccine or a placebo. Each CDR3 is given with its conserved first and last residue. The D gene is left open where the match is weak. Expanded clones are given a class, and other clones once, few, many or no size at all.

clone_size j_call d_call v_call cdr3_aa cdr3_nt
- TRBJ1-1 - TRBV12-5 CASGWEGTEAFF TGTGCTAGTGGTTGGGAAGGAACTGAAGCTTTCTTT
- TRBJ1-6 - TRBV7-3 CASSMTVNSPLHF TGTGCCAGCAGCATGACGGTAAATTCACCCCTCCACTTT
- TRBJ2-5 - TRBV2 CASSEVEPGHLQETQYF TGTGCCAGCAGTGAAGTGGAGCCGGGACACCTCCAAGAGACCCAGTACTTC
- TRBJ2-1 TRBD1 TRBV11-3 CASSLGGTGAGNEQFF TGTGCCAGCAGCCTCGGAGGGACAGGGGCGGGTAATGAGCAGTTCTTC
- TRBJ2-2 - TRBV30 CAWTQDTGELFF TGTGCCTGGACCCAGGATACCGGGGAGCTGTTTTTT
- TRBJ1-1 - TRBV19 CASSMVQTSEAFF TGTGCCAGTAGTATGGTACAAACGTCTGAAGCTTTCTTT
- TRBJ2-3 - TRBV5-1 CASSLDTGTDTQYF TGCGCCAGCAGCTTGGATACAGGCACAGATACGCAGTATTTT
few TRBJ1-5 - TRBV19 CASSMYRRELGNQPQHF TGTGCCAGTAGTATGTATAGGCGGGAGTTGGGCAATCAGCCCCAGCATTTT
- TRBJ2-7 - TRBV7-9 CASSSGERSYEQYF TGTGCCAGCAGCTCAGGGGAGCGCTCCTACGAGCAGTACTTC
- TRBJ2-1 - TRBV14 CASSPPSLGVAYNEQFF TGTGCCAGCAGTCCACCTAGCTTAGGCGTTGCTTACAATGAGCAGTTCTTC
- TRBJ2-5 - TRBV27 CASSYYGVGETQYF TGTGCCAGCAGTTACTACGGGGTAGGGGAGACCCAGTACTTC
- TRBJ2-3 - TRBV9 CASSVHRVTSTDTQYF TGTGCCAGCAGCGTACACAGGGTGACTAGCACAGATACGCAGTATTTT
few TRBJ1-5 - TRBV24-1 CATSDLKGVSNQPQHF TGTGCCACCAGTGATTTGAAGGGGGTCTCAAATCAGCCCCAGCATTTT
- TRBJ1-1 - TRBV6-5 CASSPRGGNTEAFF TGTGCCAGCAGTCCCCGGGGAGGGAACACTGAAGCTTTCTTT
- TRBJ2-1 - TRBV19 CASSIDLGPGAGYNEQFF TGTGCCAGTAGTATAGATTTAGGGCCAGGGGCGGGTTACAATGAGCAGTTCTTC
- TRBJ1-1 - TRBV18 CASSPSGANTEAFF TGTGCCAGCTCACCATCGGGGGCGAACACTGAAGCTTTCTTT
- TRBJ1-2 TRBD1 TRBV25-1 CASSPVFGTGGNGYTF TGTGCCAGCAGCCCAGTTTTCGGGACAGGGGGAAATGGCTACACCTTC
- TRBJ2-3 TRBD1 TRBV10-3 CATRTGVSTDTQYF TGTGCCACCCGGACAGGGGTGAGCACAGATACGCAGTATTTT
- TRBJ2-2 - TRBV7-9 CASSSFGVTGELFF TGTGCCAGCAGCTCCTTCGGTGTCACCGGGGAGCTGTTTTTT
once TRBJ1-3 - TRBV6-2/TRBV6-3 CASSYPPANTIYF TGTGCCAGCAGTTATCCCCCGGCCAACACCATATATTTT
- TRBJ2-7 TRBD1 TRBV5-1 CASSSPGQGTHEQYF TGCGCCAGCAGCTCTCCGGGACAGGGGACCCACGAGCAGTACTTC
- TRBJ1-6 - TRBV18 CASSPQPPQSGASPLHF TGTGCCAGCTCACCTCAACCCCCGCAGAGTGGGGCTTCACCCCTCCACTTT
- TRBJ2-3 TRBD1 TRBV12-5 CASGPQGTKGDTQYF TGTGCTAGTGGTCCACAGGGGACCAAGGGGGATACGCAGTATTTT
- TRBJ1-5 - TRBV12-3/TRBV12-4 CASSPGGRQPQHF TGTGCCAGCAGCCCCGGGGGGCGGCAGCCCCAGCATTTT
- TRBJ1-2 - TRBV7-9 CASSLVAGYTF TGTGCCAGCAGCTTAGTGGCAGGCTACACCTTC
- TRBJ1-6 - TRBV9 CASSVDIYGDSSDSPLHF TGTGCCAGCAGCGTAGACATTTATGGGGATTCCTCGGATTCACCCCTCCACTTT
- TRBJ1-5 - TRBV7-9 CASSLGTVGQPQHF TGTGCCAGCAGCTTAGGGACAGTGGGTCAGCCCCAGCATTTT
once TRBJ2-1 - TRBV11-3 CASSLYGNNEQFF TGTGCCAGCAGCTTATACGGTAACAATGAGCAGTTCTTC
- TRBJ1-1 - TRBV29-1 CSGREGGEAFF TGCAGCGGGCGGGAGGGGGGTGAAGCTTTCTTT
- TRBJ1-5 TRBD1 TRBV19 CASSRDSYNQPQHF TGTGCCAGTAGTAGGGACAGTTACAATCAGCCCCAGCATTTT
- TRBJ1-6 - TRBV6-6 CASSPTSPGTMDSPLHF TGTGCCAGCAGTCCCACCTCCCCCGGGACTATGGATTCACCCCTCCACTTT
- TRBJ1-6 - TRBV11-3 CASSLDPGSPLHF TGTGCCAGCAGCTTAGATCCGGGGTCACCCCTCCACTTT
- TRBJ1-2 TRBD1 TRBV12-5 CASGLVVSGQGYYGYTF TGTGCTAGTGGTTTGGTAGTGAGCGGACAGGGCTACTATGGCTACACCTTC
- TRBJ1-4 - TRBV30 CAWTQRSDEKLFF TGTGCCTGGACCCAAAGGTCGGATGAAAAACTGTTTTTT
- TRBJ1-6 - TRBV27 CASSAWGDLYNSPLHF TGTGCCAGCAGTGCTTGGGGAGACCTATATAATTCACCCCTCCACTTT
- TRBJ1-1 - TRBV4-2 CASSPRVNTEAFF TGTGCCAGCAGCCCACGGGTGAACACTGAAGCTTTCTTT
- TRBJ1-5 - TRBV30 CAWSGALGPWGNQPQHF TGTGCCTGGAGTGGAGCCTTGGGTCCCTGGGGCAATCAGCCCCAGCATTTT
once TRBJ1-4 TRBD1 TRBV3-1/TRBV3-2 CASSPRQGPNEKLFF TGTGCCAGCAGCCCCCGACAGGGACCTAATGAAAAACTGTTTTTT
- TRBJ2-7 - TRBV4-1 CASSQIGQGHEQYF TGCGCCAGCAGCCAGATAGGGCAGGGGCACGAGCAGTACTTC
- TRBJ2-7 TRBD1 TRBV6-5 CASSSGTGGHEQYF TGTGCCAGCAGTTCCGGGACAGGGGGTCACGAGCAGTACTTC
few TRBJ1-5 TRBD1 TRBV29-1 CSVAQGLSNQPQHF TGCAGCGTTGCACAGGGGCTGAGCAATCAGCCCCAGCATTTT
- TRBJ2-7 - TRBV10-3 CAISEMGWGSYEQYF TGTGCCATCAGTGAGATGGGGTGGGGCTCCTACGAGCAGTACTTC